This entry features one T cell receptor (beta chain) sequence. This sample was included in a study of spatial heterogeneity in lung cancer. Overall study: Beta-chain sequences consistently outnumbered alpha-chain sequences in detection. Averaged across combinations, each unique TCR and UMI pairing appeared more than ten times in raw reads, which were uncorrected.

The CDR3 covers 12 residues. The junction had 4 bases not matched to a gene; V was cut back by 5 bases and J by 11 bases. Germline V gives CDR1 MNHEY, CDR2 SMNVEV (reference sequence). Each TCR cDNA molecule bore a unique molecular identifier. MiXCR was run by TCRdb on the 5' RACE reads, yielding one entry per CDR3 protein. The table includes 9,500 to 14,000 distinct CDR3 sequences, roughly 4.3% detected once. Described time point: sample taken at primary tumor resection. Researchers sequenced whole RNA taken from tumor, nontumor lung or frozen PBMC without sorting. Patients with untreated early-stage non-small cell lung cancer, numbering 55 to 75, were the donors.

The receptor's source is a male donor with early-stage non-small cell lung cancer. The specimen comprised normal lung tissue next to the tumor, sampled at surgery. The chain couples TRBV27 to TRBJ1-5; 9 nucleotides line up with TRBD1. The chain's CDR3 is CASSTGGVAQHF. The CDR3 DNA follows: TGTGCCAGCAGTACAGGGGGCGTAGCCCAGCATTTT.